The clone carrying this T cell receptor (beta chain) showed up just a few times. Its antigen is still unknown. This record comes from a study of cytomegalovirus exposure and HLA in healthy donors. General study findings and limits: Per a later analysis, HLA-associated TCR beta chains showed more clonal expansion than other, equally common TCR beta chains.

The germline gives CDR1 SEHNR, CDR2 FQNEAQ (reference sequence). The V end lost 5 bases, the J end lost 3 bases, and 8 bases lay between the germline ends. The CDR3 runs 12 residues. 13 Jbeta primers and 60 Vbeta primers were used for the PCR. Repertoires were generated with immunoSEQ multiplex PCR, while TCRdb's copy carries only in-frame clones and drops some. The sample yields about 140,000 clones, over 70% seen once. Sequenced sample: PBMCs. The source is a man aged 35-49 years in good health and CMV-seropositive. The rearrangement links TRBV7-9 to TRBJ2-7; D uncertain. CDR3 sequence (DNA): TGTGCCAGCAGCCACCCGGGCTACGAGCAGTACTTC. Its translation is CASSHPGYEQYF.